The entry below gives a single TCR beta chain sequence along with its context. The V gene's germline CDR1 is LNHDA and CDR2 SQIVND (reference sequence). The CDR3 runs 15 residues. The TCR libraries each used total RNA (approximately 3,300 ng per library). TCRdb reanalyzed the 5' RACE reads and collapses them to one entry per CDR3 protein, without DNA. This table lists over 350,000 distinct CDR3 sequences. The sample originates from a study of monozygotic twins with inflammatory bowel disease. The chain links TRBV19 to TRBJ2-1; TCRdb's assignment of TRBD2 cannot be checked, as there is no DNA. The sequenced sample consisted of blood. The receptor comes from a human donor with ulcerative colitis or Crohn's disease, or a healthy co-twin of an affected twin (not recorded which). CDR3 amino acids: CASTRAGGPYNEQFF.